This note documents a single TCR beta chain sequence. The length of the CDR3 is 14 residues. The V end was cut by 0 bases, the J end by 5 bases, with 10 bases between. Via MiXCR, TCRdb re-called the 5' RACE reads, giving one row per CDR3 protein. This sample has approximately 30,000 distinct CDR3 sequences, with approximately 24% found just once. The rearrangement links TRBV12-3 or TRBV12-4 to TRBJ1-1, with D possibly being TRBD1 (5 bases). The specimen was memory CD4+ T cells sorted from blood. Subset specified: memory CD4+ T cells, CD4+CD45RO+CD25-. This clonotype was obtained from a female donor with breast cancer. CDR3 sequence: CASSLASGLTEAFF. CDR3 in DNA: TGTGCCAGCAGTTTAGCGTCAGGGTTGACTGAAGCTTTCTTT.